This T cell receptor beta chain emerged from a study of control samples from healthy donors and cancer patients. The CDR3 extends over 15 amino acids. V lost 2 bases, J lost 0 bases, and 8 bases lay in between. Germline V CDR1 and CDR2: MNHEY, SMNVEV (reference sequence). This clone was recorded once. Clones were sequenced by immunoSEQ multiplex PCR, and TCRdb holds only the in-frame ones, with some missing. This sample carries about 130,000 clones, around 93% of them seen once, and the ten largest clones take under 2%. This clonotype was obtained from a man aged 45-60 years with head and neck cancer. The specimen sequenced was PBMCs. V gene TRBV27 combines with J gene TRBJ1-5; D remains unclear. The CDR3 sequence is CASSLVHGSNQPQHF. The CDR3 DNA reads TGTGCCAGCAGTTTAGTCCACGGTAGCAATCAGCCCCAGCATTTT.